This T cell receptor (beta chain) was captured by sequencing in a study of blood T cell repertoires in COVID-19. Study background: Acute and convalescent COVID-19 samples came from the United States, Italy and Spain.

Patients from Seattle were sampled longitudinally, starting during active infection. In the study's own analysis: From reference gene primer amplification, estimates of nucleated cell counts were derived. Some clones are missing from TCRdb's copy, which holds only in-frame ones; the method was immunoSEQ multiplex PCR. That table supplies the V and J calls and clone size; D and trimming were determined from the DNA. The table shows approximately 290,000 clones, with over 85% occurring only once. In this sample, this clone turned up once. This TCR was sampled from a woman between 25 and 40 years old with COVID-19, enrolled during active disease. Sequenced material: peripheral blood.

The CDR3 loop is CASSPSQLGGNQPQHF. The CDR3 region has the DNA TGTGCCAGCAGCCCCAGTCAGTTAGGGGGCAATCAGCCCCAGCATTTT. This chain uses TRBV3-1 (or the pseudogene TRBV3-2) with TRBJ1-5; D might be TRBD1 (5 bases). Deletions cut 4 bases from V and 2 bases from J, with 15 bases between. Germline CDR1 is LGHDT and CDR2 is YNNKEL (reference sequence). CDR3 size: 16 residues.